This entry features one TCR beta chain sequence. Its antigen is currently unknown. This entry belongs to a study of T cell responses to AZD1222 COVID-19 vaccine. TCRdb's copy holds only in-frame clones and misses some; the assay was immunoSEQ multiplex PCR. This sample has around 99,000 clones, with about nine tenths found just once. The CDR3 totals 18 residues. Trimming took 1 base from V and 5 from J; bases not matched to a gene: 13. The germline V gene encodes CDR1 SEHNR and CDR2 FQNEAQ (reference sequence). Findings and limits, study-wide: Distributed over spike, vaccine-associated CD4 TCRs predominated at 160-218 and 743-854. Among AZD1222 vaccinees, only six were seropositive at baseline. Unmutated variant regions reportedly attract nearly half of all spike-specific TCRs.

The sequenced sample was peripheral blood, obtained 28 days after the second AZD1222 dose. The chain employs TRBV7-9 and TRBJ2-7, with TRBD2 matching over 11 bases. The sequence was collected from an adult who received the AZD1222 COVID-19 vaccine. CDR3 protein: CASSLGASRLAGRNEQYF. The CDR3 nucleotides are TGTGCCAGCAGCTTAGGGGCCTCCCGACTAGCGGGAAGGAACGAGCAGTACTTC.